Following are 12 T cell receptor beta chains from one sample sequenced in a study of cytomegalovirus exposure and HLA in healthy donors. Primers: 60 Vbeta forward and 13 Jbeta reverse. Sequencing was performed with immunoSEQ multiplex PCR; in TCRdb, only in-frame clones are kept and a portion is missing. Seen here are about 140,000 clones, around four fifths observed once, and the top ten hold approximately 2.3%. Sequences were obtained from PBMCs. These receptors were taken from a man aged 30-40 years in good health and CMV-seronegative.

This chain connects TRBV5-8 to TRBJ2-4, with D maybe TRBD2 (6 bases). Between the trimmed V and J ends, which lost 0 bases and 3 bases, there was a span of 10 bases. From germline, CDR1 is SGHTS and CDR2 YDEGEE. CDR3 length: 15 amino acids. CDR3 amino acids: CASSLGGGGKNIQYF. CDR3 nucleotides: TGTGCCAGCAGCTTGGGGGGAGGAGGCAAAAACATTCAGTACTTC.

The rearrangement links TRBV2 to TRBJ1-5; 7 positions match TRBD1. This CDR3 has 14 residues. Germline lookup yields CDR1 SNHLY and CDR2 FYNNEI. V lost 6 bases to trimming and J lost 2 bases; unmatched junction nucleotides: 4. DNA of the CDR3: TGTGCCAGCAGGACAGGACAGGGCAATCAGCCCCAGCATTTT. Amino acid sequence: CASRTGQGNQPQHF.

The chain joins TRBV6-1 to TRBJ2-7; TRBD1 agrees at 10 bases. Germline-derived CDR1 and CDR2 are MNHNS and SASEGT. After removal of 5 bases from V and 9 bases from J, the junction contained 13 bases not matched to a gene. This CDR3 contains 15 residues. CDR3 nucleotide sequence: TGTGCCAGCAGTATCTACGGGACAGGGGAAGTTGTGCAGTACTTC. Protein: CASSIYGTGEVVQYF.

The chain links TRBV5-1 to TRBJ2-1; TRBD1 agrees at 9 bases. The germline gives CDR1 SGHRS, CDR2 YFSETQ. CDR3 size: 15 residues. V dropped 4 bases and J dropped 3; count of bases not matched to a gene: 5. CDR3 nucleotides: TGCGCCAGCAGCGCGGGACAGGGCGACTACAATGAGCAGTTCTTC. It is translated as CASSAGQGDYNEQFF.

This clone was found a few times. V and J are TRBV7-9 and TRBJ2-3; D not resolved. This CDR3 comprises 16 residues. With 2 bases removed from V and 2 bases from J, the gap between germline ends came to 14 bases. Germline V CDR1 and CDR2: SEHNR, FQNEAQ (reference sequence). CDR3: CASSLYSATITDTQYF. The DNA for the CDR3 is TGTGCCAGCAGCTTATATTCCGCTACGATCACAGATACGCAGTATTTT.

The chain uses TRBV27 and TRBJ2-2; TRBD2 matches 11 bases. Germline assignment: CDR1 MNHEY and CDR2 SMNVEV (reference sequence). The length of the CDR3 is 20 residues. V shed 1 base, J shed 5 bases, and the junction held 15 bases outside the gene matches. DNA for the CDR3: TGTGCCAGCAGTTTATACGGGACTAGCGGACTTCAGGGGTCGACCGGGGAGCTGTTTTTT. Translated: CASSLYGTSGLQGSTGELFF.

This clone was seen more than once but under ten times. This chain connects TRBV28 to TRBJ1-1, with 7 bases fitting TRBD1. V shed 9 bases and J 10 bases; nucleotides not matched to a gene: 11. The length of the CDR3 is 12 residues. Looked up from germline, CDR1 is MDHEN and CDR2 is SYDVKM. CDR3 in amino acids: CASKQGRGRAFF. The CDR3 DNA reads as TGTGCCAGTAAACAGGGGAGAGGGCGAGCTTTCTTT.

V usage is TRBV6-1 and J usage is TRBJ1-6; 7 bases are a match to TRBD1. Germline V gene data show CDR1 as MNHNS and CDR2 as SASEGT. V lost 1 base and J lost 7; bases outside the gene matches: 4. The CDR3 runs to 15 residues. For the CDR3, the DNA is TGTGCCAGCAGTGAAGGGGGGACAGTGAATTCACCCCTCCACTTT. It yields the protein CASSEGGTVNSPLHF.

The rearrangement links TRBV29-1 to TRBJ1-4; weak D call: TRBD1 (6 bases). The V gene's germline CDR1 is SQVTM and CDR2 ANQGSEA. The V end lost 7 bases, the J end lost 7 bases, and 13 bases lay between the germline ends. The CDR3 contains 12 residues. The CDR3 here is CSASQGGEKLFF. In DNA, the CDR3 is TGCAGCGCCTCACAGGGCGGTGAAAAACTGTTTTTT.

The chain couples TRBV5-4 to TRBJ1-5; no firm D call. Between the trimmed V and J ends, which lost 0 bases and 7 bases, there was a span of 8 bases. From germline, CDR1 is SGHNT and CDR2 YYREEE (reference sequence). This CDR3 has 13 residues. Here the CDR3 reads CASSLVPGQPQHF. The CDR3 DNA sequence: TGTGCCAGCAGCTTGGTGCCGGGACAGCCCCAGCATTTT.

The rearrangement uses TRBV5-1 and TRBJ1-1, with TRBD1 matching over 7 bases. This CDR3 has 13 residues. CDR1 and CDR2 from the germline V gene are SGHRS and YFSETQ. V gave up 7 bases and J gave up 1 base; unmatched junction bases: 4. CDR3 coding DNA: TGCGCCAGCGGAAGACAGGGGAACACTGAAGCTTTCTTT. Protein product: CASGRQGNTEAFF.

The chain links TRBV6-5 to TRBJ1-6, with D possibly being TRBD1 (5 bases). The CDR3 extends over 14 amino acids. Germline assignment: CDR1 MNHEY and CDR2 SVGAGI. The ends were cut back, 4 bases at V and 7 bases at J, with 11 bases in the middle. Written as DNA, the CDR3 is TGTGCCAGCAGTTTCCAGGGCGTGAATTCACCCCTCCACTTT. Amino acid sequence: CASSFQGVNSPLHF.